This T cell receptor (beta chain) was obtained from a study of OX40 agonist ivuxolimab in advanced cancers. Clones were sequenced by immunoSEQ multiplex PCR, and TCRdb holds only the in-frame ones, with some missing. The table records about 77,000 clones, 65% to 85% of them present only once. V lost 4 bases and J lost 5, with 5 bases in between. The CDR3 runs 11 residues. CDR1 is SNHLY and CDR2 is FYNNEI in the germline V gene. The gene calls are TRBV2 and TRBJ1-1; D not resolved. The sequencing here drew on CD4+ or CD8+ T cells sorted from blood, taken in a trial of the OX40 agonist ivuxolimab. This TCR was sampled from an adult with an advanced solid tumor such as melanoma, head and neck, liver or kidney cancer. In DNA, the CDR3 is TGTGCCAGCAGTGTAGAAACTGAAGCTTTCTTT. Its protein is CASSVETEAFF.